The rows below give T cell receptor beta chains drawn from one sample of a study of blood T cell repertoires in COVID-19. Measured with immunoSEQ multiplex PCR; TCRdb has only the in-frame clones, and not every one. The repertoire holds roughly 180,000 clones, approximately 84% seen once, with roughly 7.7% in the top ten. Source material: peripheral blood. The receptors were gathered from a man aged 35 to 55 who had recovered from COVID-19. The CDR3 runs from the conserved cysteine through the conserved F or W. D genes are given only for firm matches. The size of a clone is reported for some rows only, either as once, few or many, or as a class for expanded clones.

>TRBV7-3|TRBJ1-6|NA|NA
TGTGCCAGCAGGTTCGGCAGGGCAACTTCACCCCTCCACTTT
CASRFGRATSPLHF
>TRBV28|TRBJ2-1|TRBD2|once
TGTGCCAGCAGTCCATCCTGGCGGGAGGGCCGGGTTAGTGAGCAGTTCTTC
CASSPSWREGRVSEQFF
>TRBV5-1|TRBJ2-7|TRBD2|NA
TGCGCCAGCAGCGTCACTAGCGGTATGACCTACGAGCAGTACTTC
CASSVTSGMTYEQYF
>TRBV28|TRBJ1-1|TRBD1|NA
TGTGCCAGCAGTGACAGGGGGCGGAACACTGAAGCTTTCTTT
CASSDRGRNTEAFF
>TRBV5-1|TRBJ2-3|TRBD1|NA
TGCGCCAGCAATTTTGGGGACAGACTCACAGATACGCAGTATTTT
CASNFGDRLTDTQYF
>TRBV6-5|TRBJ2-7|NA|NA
TGTGCCAGCAGGGACCGGGGTTACGAGCAGTACTTC
CASRDRGYEQYF
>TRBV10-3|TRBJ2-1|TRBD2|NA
TGTGCCACCACAAACCAACTAGCGGGAGCCGGGAATGAGCAGTTCTTC
CATTNQLAGAGNEQFF
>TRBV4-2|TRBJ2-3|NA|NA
TGTGCCAGCAGCCAAGACTGGGTAACAGGAGGGAGCACAGATACGCAGTATTTT
CASSQDWVTGGSTDTQYF
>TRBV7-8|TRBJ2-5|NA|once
TGTGCCAGCAGCTTATACGGGGAAGGAGGGCAAGAGACCCAGTACTTC
CASSLYGEGGQETQYF
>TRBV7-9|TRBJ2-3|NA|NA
TGTGCCAGCAGCAACCAACGACGGAGACCCACAGATACGCAGTATTTT
CASSNQRRRPTDTQYF
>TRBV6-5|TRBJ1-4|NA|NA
TGTGCCAGCAGTTACCCGAAACAGGGTGATGAAAAACTGTTTTTT
CASSYPKQGDEKLFF
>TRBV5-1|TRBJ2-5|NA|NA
TGCGCCAGCAGCTTGTCAGGGGAGGAGACCCAGTACTTC
CASSLSGEETQYF
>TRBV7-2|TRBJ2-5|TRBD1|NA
TGTGCCAGCAGCCAACGACAGGGCCCTTGGTACTTC
CASSQRQGPWYF
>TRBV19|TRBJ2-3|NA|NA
TGTGCCAGTAGATCCTCGGGACACGACACAGATACGCAGTATTTT
CASRSSGHDTDTQYF
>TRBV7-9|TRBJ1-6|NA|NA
TGTGCCAGCAGCTTAGCAGGGGGATCACCCCTCCACTTT
CASSLAGGSPLHF
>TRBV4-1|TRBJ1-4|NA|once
TGCGCCAGCAGCCTCCAACAGGGACGGGTTAATGAAAAACTGTTTTTT
CASSLQQGRVNEKLFF
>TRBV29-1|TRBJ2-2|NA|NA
TGCAGCGTTGTGACAAGGGACAAGAACACCGGGGAGCTGTTTTTT
CSVVTRDKNTGELFF
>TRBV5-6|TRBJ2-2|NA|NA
TGTGCCAGCAGCTTGGCGGGACACAACACCGGGGAGCTGTTTTTT
CASSLAGHNTGELFF
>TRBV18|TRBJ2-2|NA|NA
TGTGCCAGCTCACTAGTTAACACCGGGGAGCTGTTTTTT
CASSLVNTGELFF
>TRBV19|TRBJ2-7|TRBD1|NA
TGTGCCAGTAGTGTCGGGACAGGAGGATGGTACGAGCAGTACTTC
CASSVGTGGWYEQYF
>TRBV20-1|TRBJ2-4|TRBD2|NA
TGCAGAGCGGGGGGTCGGAACATTCAGTACTTC
CRAGGRNIQYF
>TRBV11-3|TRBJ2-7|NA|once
TGTGCCAGCAGCACAAACCGACATGGTCACTTGTACTTC
CASSTNRHGHLYF
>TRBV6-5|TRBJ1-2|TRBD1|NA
TGTGCCAGCAGTTACTCGAAGAGGGACAGGGTTGGCGGCTACACCTTC
CASSYSKRDRVGGYTF
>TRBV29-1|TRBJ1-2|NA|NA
TGCAGCGTTGAAGACAGAACAGGGCGGTATGGCTACACCTTC
CSVEDRTGRYGYTF
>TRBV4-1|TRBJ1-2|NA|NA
TGCGCCAGCAGCCAAGCCTGGGCAGGCGATAACTATGGCTACACCTTC
CASSQAWAGDNYGYTF
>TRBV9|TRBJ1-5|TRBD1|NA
TGTGCCAGCAGCGTGTCAGGGACAGGGCAGCCCCAGCATTTT
CASSVSGTGQPQHF
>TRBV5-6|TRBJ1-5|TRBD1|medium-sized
TGTGCCAGCAGCTTGACAGGGGTAGGCCAGCCCCAGCATTTT
CASSLTGVGQPQHF
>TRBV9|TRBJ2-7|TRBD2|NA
TGTGCCAGCAGCGTAGACCCTAGCGGGAGCTACGAGCAGTACTTC
CASSVDPSGSYEQYF
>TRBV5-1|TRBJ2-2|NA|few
TGCGCCAGCTATAGCGGACTGAACACCGGGGAGCTGTTTTTT
CASYSGLNTGELFF
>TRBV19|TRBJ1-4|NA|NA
TGTGCCAGTAGTATGTGGCTTACTAATGAAAAACTGTTTTTT
CASSMWLTNEKLFF
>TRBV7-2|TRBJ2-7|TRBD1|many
TGTGCCAGCAGCTTCAGCTCGGGACAGGTATACGAGCAGTACTTC
CASSFSSGQVYEQYF
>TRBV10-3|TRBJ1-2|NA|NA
TGTGCCATCAGAGACAGAAACTATTTGGTCGATGGCTACACCTTC
CAIRDRNYLVDGYTF
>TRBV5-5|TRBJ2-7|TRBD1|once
TGTGCCAGCAGCTTGGTAGGGACAGGGACCGGCGAGCAGTACTTC
CASSLVGTGTGEQYF
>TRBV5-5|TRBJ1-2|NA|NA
TGTGCCAGCCGCTCCGGGACACCCACTAACTATGGCTACACCTTC
CASRSGTPTNYGYTF
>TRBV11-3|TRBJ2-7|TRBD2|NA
TGTGCCAGCAGCTCCGGACTAGCGGGGATCTACGAGCAGTACTTC
CASSSGLAGIYEQYF
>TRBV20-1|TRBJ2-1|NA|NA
TGCAGTGCTAGGAGCCACAATGAGCAGTTCTTC
CSARSHNEQFF
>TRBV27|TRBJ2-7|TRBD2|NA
TGTGCCAGCAGACTAGCGCGGTTCTCCTACGAGCAGTACTTC
CASRLARFSYEQYF